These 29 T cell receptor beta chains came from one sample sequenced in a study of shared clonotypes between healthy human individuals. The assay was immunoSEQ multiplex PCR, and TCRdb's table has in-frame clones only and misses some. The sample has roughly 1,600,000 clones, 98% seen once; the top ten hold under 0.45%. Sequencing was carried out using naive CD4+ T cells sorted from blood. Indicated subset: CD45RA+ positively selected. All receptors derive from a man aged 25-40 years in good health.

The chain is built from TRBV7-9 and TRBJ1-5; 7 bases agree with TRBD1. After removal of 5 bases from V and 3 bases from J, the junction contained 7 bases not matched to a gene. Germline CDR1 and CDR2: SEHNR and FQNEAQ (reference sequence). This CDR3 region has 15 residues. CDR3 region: CASSRTGADNQPQHF. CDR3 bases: TGTGCCAGCAGCCGCACAGGGGCGGACAATCAGCCCCAGCATTTT.

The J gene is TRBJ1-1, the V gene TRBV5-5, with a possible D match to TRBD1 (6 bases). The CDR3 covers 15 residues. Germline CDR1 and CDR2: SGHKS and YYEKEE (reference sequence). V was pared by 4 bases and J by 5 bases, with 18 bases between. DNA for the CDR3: TGTGCCAGCAGCGCACTAACAGGGTCGAGGACTGAAGCTTTCTTT. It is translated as CASSALTGSRTEAFF.

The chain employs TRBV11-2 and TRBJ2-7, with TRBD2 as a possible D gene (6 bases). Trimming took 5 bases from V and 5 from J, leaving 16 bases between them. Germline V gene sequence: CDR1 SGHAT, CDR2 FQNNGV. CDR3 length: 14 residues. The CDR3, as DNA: TGTGCCAGCAGCCCGACCGGGACTTCGAACGAGCAGTACTTC. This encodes CASSPTGTSNEQYF.

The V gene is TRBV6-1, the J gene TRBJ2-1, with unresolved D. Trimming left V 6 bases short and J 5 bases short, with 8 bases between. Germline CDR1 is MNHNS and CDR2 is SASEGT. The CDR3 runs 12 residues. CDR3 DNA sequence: TGTGCCAGCAGCTTGACAAACAATGAGCAGTTCTTC. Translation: CASSLTNNEQFF.

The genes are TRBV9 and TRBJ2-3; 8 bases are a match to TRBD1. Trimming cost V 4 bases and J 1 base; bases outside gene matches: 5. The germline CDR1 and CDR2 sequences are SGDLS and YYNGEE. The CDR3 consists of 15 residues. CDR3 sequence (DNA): TGTGCCAGCAGCCAAACAGGGGGAGGCACAGATACGCAGTATTTT. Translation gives CASSQTGGGTDTQYF.

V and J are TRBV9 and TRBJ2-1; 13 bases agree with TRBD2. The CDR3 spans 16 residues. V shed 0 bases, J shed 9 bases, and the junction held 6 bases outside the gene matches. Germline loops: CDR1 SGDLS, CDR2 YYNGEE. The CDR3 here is CASSVVGTSGIREQFF. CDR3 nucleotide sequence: TGTGCCAGCAGCGTAGTTGGGACTAGCGGGATTCGTGAGCAGTTCTTC.

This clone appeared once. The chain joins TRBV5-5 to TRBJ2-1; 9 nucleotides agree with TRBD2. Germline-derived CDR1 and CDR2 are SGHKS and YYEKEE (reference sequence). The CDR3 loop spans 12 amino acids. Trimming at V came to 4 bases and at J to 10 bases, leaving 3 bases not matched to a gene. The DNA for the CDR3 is TGTGCCAGCAGCCCAGGACTAGCGGAGCAGTTCTTC. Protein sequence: CASSPGLAEQFF. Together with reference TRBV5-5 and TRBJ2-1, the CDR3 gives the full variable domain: DAGVTQSPTHLIKTRGQQVTLRCSPISGHKSVSWYQQVLGQGPQFIFQYYEKEERGRGNFPDRFSARQFPNYSSELNVNALLLGDSALYLCASSPGLAEQFFGPGTRLTVL.

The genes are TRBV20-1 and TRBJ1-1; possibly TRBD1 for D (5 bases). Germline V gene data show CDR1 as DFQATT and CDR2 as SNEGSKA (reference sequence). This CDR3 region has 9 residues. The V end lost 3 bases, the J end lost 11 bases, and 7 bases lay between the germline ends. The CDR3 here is CSARGGAFF. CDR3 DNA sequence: TGCAGTGCTAGGGGGGGGGCTTTCTTT.

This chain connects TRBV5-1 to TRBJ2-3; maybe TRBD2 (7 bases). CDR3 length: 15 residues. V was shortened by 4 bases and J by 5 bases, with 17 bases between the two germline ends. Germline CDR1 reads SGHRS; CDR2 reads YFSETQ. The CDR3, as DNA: TGCGCCAGCAGCCAGGGACTAATACAGGGAGATACGCAGTATTTT. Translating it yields CASSQGLIQGDTQYF.

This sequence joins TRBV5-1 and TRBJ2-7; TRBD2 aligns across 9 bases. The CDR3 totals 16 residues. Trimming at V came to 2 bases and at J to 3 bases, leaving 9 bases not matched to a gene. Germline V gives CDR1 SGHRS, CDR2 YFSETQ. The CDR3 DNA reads TGCGCCAGCAGCTTAAACGGCCTAGCGGGAAACTACGAGCAGTACTTC. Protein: CASSLNGLAGNYEQYF.

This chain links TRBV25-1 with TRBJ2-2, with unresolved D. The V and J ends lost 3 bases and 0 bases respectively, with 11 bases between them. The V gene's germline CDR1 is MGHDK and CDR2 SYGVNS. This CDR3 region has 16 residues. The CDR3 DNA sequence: TGTGCCAGCAGTGATTCTAGGGCCACGAACACCGGGGAGCTGTTTTTT. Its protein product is CASSDSRATNTGELFF.

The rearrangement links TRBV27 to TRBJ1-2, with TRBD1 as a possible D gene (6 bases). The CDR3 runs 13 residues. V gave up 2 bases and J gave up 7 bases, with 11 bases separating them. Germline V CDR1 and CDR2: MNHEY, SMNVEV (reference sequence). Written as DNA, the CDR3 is TGTGCCAGCAGTTTAAGGGGGGCTTTTGGCTACACCTTC. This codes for CASSLRGAFGYTF.

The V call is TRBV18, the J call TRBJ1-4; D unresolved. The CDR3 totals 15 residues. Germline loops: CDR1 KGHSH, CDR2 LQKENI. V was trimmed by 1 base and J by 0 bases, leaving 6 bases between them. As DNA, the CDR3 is TGTGCCAGCTCACCACAGGATGCAACTAATGAAAAACTGTTTTTT. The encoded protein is CASSPQDATNEKLFF.

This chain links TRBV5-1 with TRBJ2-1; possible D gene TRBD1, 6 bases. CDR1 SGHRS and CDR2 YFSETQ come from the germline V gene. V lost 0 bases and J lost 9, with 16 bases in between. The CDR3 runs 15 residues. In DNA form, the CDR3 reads TGCGCCAGCAGCTTGGCGGGACAATACAGCAGTGAGCAGTTCTTC. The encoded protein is CASSLAGQYSSEQFF.

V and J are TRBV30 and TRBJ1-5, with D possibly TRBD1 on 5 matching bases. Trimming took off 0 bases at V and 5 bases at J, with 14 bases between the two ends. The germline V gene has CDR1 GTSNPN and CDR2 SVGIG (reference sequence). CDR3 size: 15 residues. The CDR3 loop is CAWSVGATGDQPQHF. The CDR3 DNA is TGTGCCTGGAGTGTAGGGGCGACTGGGGATCAGCCCCAGCATTTT. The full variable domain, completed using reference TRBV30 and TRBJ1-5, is SQTIHQWPATLVQPVGSPLSLECTVEGTSNPNLYWYRQAAGRGLQLLFYSVGIGQISSEVPQNLSASRPQDRQFILSSKKLLLSDSGFYLCAWSVGATGDQPQHFGDGTRLSIL.

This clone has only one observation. CDR3 amino acids: CASSGELAGELKTQYF. In DNA form, the CDR3 reads TGTGCCAGCAGTGGAGAACTAGCGGGAGAGCTCAAGACCCAGTACTTC. J is TRBJ2-5 and V is TRBV6-1; TRBD2 matches at 11 bases. The CDR3 loop spans 16 amino acids. Germline V gene data show CDR1 as MNHNS and CDR2 as SASEGT. With V trimmed by 4 bases and J by 6 bases, 10 bases remained unmatched.

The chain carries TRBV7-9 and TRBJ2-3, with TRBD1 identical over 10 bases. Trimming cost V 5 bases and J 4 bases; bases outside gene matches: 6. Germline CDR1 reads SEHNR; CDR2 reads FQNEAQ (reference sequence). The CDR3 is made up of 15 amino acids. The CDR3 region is CASSIRDRGSDTQYF. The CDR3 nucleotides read TGTGCCAGCAGCATCCGGGACAGGGGTTCAGATACGCAGTATTTT.

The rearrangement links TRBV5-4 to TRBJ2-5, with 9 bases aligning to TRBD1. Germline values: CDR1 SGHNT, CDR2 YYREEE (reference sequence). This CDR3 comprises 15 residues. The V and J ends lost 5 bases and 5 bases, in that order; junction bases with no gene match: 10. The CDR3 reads CASSYTGGGEETQYF. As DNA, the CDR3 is TGTGCCAGCAGTTATACAGGGGGCGGGGAGGAGACCCAGTACTTC.

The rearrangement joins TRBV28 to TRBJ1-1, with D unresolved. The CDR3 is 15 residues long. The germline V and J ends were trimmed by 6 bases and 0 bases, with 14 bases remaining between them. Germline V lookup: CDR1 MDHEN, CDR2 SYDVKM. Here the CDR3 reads CASSSVVPMNTEAFF. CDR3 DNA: TGTGCCAGCAGCTCCGTGGTACCCATGAACACTGAAGCTTTCTTT.

Here the CDR3 reads CATSRFRQAQGQPQHF. The CDR3, as DNA: TGTGCCACCAGCAGATTTCGACAGGCCCAGGGTCAGCCCCAGCATTTT. The J gene is TRBJ1-5, the V gene TRBV15, with D possibly matching TRBD1 (6 bases). Germline assignment: CDR1 LNHNV and CDR2 YYDKDF (reference sequence). V lost 2 bases and J lost 6, with 17 bases in between. CDR3 length: 16 residues. Full variable domain (rest looked up from reference TRBV15 and TRBJ1-5): DAMVIQNPRYQVTQFGKPVTLSCSQTLNHNVMYWYQQKSSQAPKLLFHYYDKDFNNEADTPDNFQSRRPNTSFCFLDIRSPGLGDTAMYLCATSRFRQAQGQPQHFGDGTRLSIL.

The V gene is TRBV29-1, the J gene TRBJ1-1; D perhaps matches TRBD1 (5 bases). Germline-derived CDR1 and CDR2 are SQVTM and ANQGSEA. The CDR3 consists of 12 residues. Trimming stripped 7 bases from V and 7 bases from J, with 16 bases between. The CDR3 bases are TGCAGCGCCGGGGGTCGTCCGGATGAAGCTTTCTTT. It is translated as CSAGGRPDEAFF. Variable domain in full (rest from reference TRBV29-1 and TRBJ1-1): SAVISQKPSRDICQRGTSLTIQCQVDSQVTMMFWYRQQPGQSLTLIATANQGSEATYESGFVIDKFPISRPNLTFSTLTVSNMSPEDSSIYLCSAGGRPDEAFFGQGTRLTVV.

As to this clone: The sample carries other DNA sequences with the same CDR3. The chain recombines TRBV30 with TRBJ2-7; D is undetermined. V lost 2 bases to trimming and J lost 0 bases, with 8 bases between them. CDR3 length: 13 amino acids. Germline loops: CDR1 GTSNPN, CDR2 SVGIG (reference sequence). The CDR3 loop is CAWSKGSSYEQYF. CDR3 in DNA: TGTGCCTGGAGTAAAGGCAGCTCCTACGAGCAGTACTTC.

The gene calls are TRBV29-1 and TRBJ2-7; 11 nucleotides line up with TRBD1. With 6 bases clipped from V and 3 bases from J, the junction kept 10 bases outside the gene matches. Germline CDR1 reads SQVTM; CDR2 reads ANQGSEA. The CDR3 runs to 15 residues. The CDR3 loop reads CSVRGTGGSNYEQYF. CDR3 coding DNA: TGCAGCGTGAGGGGGACAGGGGGTTCAAACTACGAGCAGTACTTC.

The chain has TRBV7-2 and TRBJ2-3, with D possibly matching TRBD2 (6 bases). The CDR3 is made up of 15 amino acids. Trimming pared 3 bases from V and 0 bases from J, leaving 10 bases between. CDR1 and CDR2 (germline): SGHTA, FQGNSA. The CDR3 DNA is TGTGCCAGCAGCTTCACGGGGACTAGCACAGATACGCAGTATTTT. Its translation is CASSFTGTSTDTQYF.

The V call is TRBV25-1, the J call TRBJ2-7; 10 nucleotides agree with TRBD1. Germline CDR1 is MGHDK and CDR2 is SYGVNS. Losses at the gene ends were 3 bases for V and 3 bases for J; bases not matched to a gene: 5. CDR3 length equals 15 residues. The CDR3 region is CASSEYRDRGYEQYF. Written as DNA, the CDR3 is TGTGCCAGCAGTGAGTACCGGGACAGGGGCTACGAGCAGTACTTC.

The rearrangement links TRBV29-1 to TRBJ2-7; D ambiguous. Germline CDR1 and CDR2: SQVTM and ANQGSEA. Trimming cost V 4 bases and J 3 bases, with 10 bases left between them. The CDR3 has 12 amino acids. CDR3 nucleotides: TGCAGCGTTGGTGAACCCAGCTACGAGCAGTACTTC. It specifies CSVGEPSYEQYF.

CDR3 sequence reads: CASSESRGRDGYTF. The CDR3 DNA reads TGTGCCAGCAGCGAAAGCAGGGGGCGCGATGGCTACACCTTC. V usage is TRBV6-1 and J usage is TRBJ1-2; 8 positions match TRBD1. The length of the CDR3 is 14 residues. Germline V gene data show CDR1 as MNHNS and CDR2 as SASEGT. Trimming cost V 6 bases and J 6 bases; bases outside gene matches: 9.

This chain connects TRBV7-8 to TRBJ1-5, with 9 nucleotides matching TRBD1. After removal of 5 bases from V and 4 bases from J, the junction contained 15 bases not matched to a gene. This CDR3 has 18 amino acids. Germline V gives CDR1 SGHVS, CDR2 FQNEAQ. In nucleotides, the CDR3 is TGTGCCAGCAGCCGCCTCATACCGGGACAGGGAGTAAATCAGCCCCAGCATTTT. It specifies CASSRLIPGQGVNQPQHF.

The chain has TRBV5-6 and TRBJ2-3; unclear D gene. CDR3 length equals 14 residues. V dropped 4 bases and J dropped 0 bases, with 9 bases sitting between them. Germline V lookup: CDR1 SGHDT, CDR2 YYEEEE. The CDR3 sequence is CASSARRSTDTQYF. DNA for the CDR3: TGTGCCAGCAGCGCCCGGCGTAGCACAGATACGCAGTATTTT.